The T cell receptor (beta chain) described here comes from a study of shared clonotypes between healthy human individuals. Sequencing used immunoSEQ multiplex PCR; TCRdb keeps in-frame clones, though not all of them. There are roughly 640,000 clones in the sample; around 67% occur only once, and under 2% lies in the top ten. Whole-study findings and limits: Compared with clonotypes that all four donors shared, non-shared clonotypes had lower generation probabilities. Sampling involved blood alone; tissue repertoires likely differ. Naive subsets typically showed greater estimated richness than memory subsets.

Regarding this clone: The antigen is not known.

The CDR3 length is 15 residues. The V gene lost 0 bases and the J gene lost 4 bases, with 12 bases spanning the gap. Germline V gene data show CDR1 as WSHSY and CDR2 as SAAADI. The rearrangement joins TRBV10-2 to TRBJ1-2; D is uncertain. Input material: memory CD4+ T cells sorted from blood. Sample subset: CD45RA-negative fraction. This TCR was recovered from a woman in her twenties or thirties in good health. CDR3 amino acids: CASSESRVGPYGYTF. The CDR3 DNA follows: TGCGCCAGCAGTGAGTCAAGGGTCGGGCCCTATGGCTACACCTTC.